The 19 T cell receptor beta chains reported below all come from one sample, sequenced in a study of blood T cell repertoires in COVID-19. The table came from immunoSEQ multiplex PCR; TCRdb's copy has only in-frame clones and leaves some out. Of more than 200,000 clones listed, 65% to 85% are singletons. Material for sequencing was PBMCs or T cells enriched from blood (not recorded which). The receptor set was obtained from a woman in her 40s with acute COVID-19.

The chain is built from TRBV19 and TRBJ1-2; a possible D gene is TRBD1 (5 bases). With 6 bases removed from V and 7 bases from J, the gap between germline ends came to 15 bases. CDR1 LNHDA and CDR2 SQIVND come from the germline V gene (reference sequence). The CDR3 sequence is 13 residues long. CDR3 in amino acids: CASREGLRSGYTF. The CDR3 nucleotides are TGTGCCAGTAGGGAGGGACTGCGGAGTGGCTACACCTTC.

Remarks on this clone: Sequence at one end of the junction differs from germline and may be a read error. The gene calls are TRBV28 and TRBJ1-5, with no clear D. Germline assignment: CDR1 MDHEN and CDR2 SYDVKM. The CDR3 consists of 14 residues. This chain's CDR3 is CASNLEGPIQPQHF. In DNA form, the CDR3 reads TGTGCCAGCAATTTAGAGGGCCCTATACAGCCCCAGCATTTT.

The chain has TRBV4-3 and TRBJ1-2, with TRBD1 identical over 8 bases. V gave up 4 bases and J gave up 8 bases; unmatched junction bases: 12. Germline-derived CDR1 and CDR2 are LGHNA and YSLEER. The CDR3 length is 15 residues. CDR3 amino acids: CASSPDGQGSYGYTF. In DNA form, the CDR3 reads TGCGCCAGCAGCCCAGATGGACAGGGATCGTACGGCTACACCTTC.

This chain's CDR3 is CAWSGQGTRYEQYF. In DNA, the CDR3 is TGTGCCTGGAGTGGTCAGGGGACAAGGTACGAGCAGTACTTC. J is TRBJ2-7 and V is TRBV30; TRBD1 might be the D (6 bases). Trimming left V 1 base short and J 4 bases short, with 14 bases between. CDR1 and CDR2 (germline): GTSNPN, SVGIG (reference sequence). CDR3 length equals 14 residues.

The chain couples TRBV2 to TRBJ2-7, with no clear D. The germline V gene encodes CDR1 SNHLY and CDR2 FYNNEI. The CDR3 runs to 12 residues. V dropped 5 bases and J dropped 0 bases, with 5 bases sitting between them. In nucleotides, the CDR3 is TGTGCCAGCAGTTCCAGCTCCTACGAGCAGTACTTC. This codes for CASSSSSYEQYF.

This chain connects TRBV4-2 to TRBJ2-4; D is unclear. Per the germline V gene, CDR1 is LGHNA and CDR2 is YNFKEQ. The ends were cut back, 1 base at V and 0 bases at J, with 4 bases in the middle. This CDR3 is built from 14 residues. DNA of the CDR3: TGTGCCAGCAGCCAAGCGGGAGCCAAAAACATTCAGTACTTC. Protein: CASSQAGAKNIQYF.

The CDR3 DNA reads TGCGCCAGCAGACGGACAGGGGGCGTTTACGAGCAGTACTTC. Translated, it gives CASRRTGGVYEQYF. The chain combines TRBV10-2 with TRBJ2-7, with 11 bases identical to TRBD1. Germline CDR1 is WSHSY and CDR2 is SAAADI. The CDR3 extends over 14 amino acids. The trim removed 6 bases at V and 4 bases at J, leaving 5 bases unmatched.

This chain uses TRBV5-1 with TRBJ2-1; 10 positions match TRBD2. This CDR3 region has 14 residues. Germline V gives CDR1 SGHRS, CDR2 YFSETQ. Germline trimming cut 5 bases from V and 2 bases from J; bases unmatched to any gene: 1. The CDR3 reads CASRAGGTYNEQFF. DNA of the CDR3: TGCGCCAGCAGAGCGGGGGGGACCTACAATGAGCAGTTCTTC.

This rearrangement joins TRBV7-3 to TRBJ2-3; TRBD2 might be the D (6 bases). This CDR3 has 14 amino acids. Germline lookup yields CDR1 SGHTA and CDR2 FQGTGA. V was cut by 4 bases and J by 2 bases, with 10 bases left in between. The CDR3 DNA sequence: TGTGCCAGCAGCTCGGGACTGTACACAGATACGCAGTATTTT. It is translated as CASSSGLYTDTQYF.

J is TRBJ2-1 and V is TRBV2; D ambiguous. The CDR3 consists of 15 residues. The V gene lost 1 base and the J gene lost 3 bases, with 10 bases spanning the gap. CDR1 is SNHLY and CDR2 is FYNNEI in the germline V gene. The CDR3: CASSEGLARYNEQFF. CDR3 bases: TGTGCCAGCAGTGAAGGGTTAGCCCGCTACAATGAGCAGTTCTTC.

This clone has ten or more counts. This chain connects TRBV11-1 to TRBJ1-2; the D gene is possibly TRBD1 (5 bases). The germline V gene encodes CDR1 SGHAT and CDR2 FQDESV (reference sequence). This CDR3 has 16 residues. Trimming removed 2 bases from V and 4 bases from J, with 17 bases in between. CDR3 bases: TGTGCCAGCAGCTTAACTGAAGGGGATCTCTCCTATGGCTACACCTTC. As protein: CASSLTEGDLSYGYTF.

V is TRBV29-1 and J is TRBJ2-1; 7 nucleotides line up with TRBD2. V was clipped by 8 bases and J by 5 bases; unmatched bases: 3. There are 11 residues in the CDR3. Germline V gene data show CDR1 as SQVTM and CDR2 as ANQGSEA. The CDR3 reads CSSGRDNEQFF. The CDR3 region has the DNA TGCAGCTCGGGGAGGGACAATGAGCAGTTCTTC.

V usage is TRBV19 and J usage is TRBJ1-1, with no clear D. This CDR3 is built from 15 residues. Germline-derived CDR1 and CDR2 are LNHDA and SQIVND (reference sequence). The V end was cut by 0 bases, the J end by 1 base, with 9 bases between. CDR3 amino acids: CASSIEASANTEAFF. CDR3 in DNA: TGTGCCAGTAGTATAGAGGCCAGCGCGAACACTGAAGCTTTCTTT.

The V call is TRBV3-1 (or the pseudogene TRBV3-2), the J call TRBJ2-3; 7 bases agree with TRBD2. The germline V gene encodes CDR1 LGHDT and CDR2 YNNKEL (reference sequence). The V gene end was trimmed by 6 bases and the J gene end by 7 bases; junction bases not matched to a gene: 13. The CDR3 totals 15 residues. Here the CDR3 DNA reads TGTGCCAGCAGTGACAATCCCGGGACTACAAATACGCAGTATTTT. Translating gives CASSDNPGTTNTQYF.

This clone occurred once. The chain joins TRBV6-2 or TRBV6-3 to TRBJ1-5; D ambiguous. This CDR3 is built from 13 residues. Trimming cost V 0 bases and J 4 bases, with 4 bases left between them. Germline CDR1 reads MNHEY; CDR2 reads SVGEGT. As DNA, the CDR3 is TGTGCCAGCAGTTACTCACGGAATCAGCCCCAGCATTTT. Amino acids: CASSYSRNQPQHF.

Notes on this clone: At one of its ends the junction is not consistent with the germline gene, which may arise from a read error. The V gene is TRBV30, the J gene TRBJ2-2, with TRBD2 matching 16 bases. Germline assignment: CDR1 GTSNPN and CDR2 SVGIG (reference sequence). The CDR3 consists of 17 residues. CDR3 region: CAGSAGTSGRGTGELFF. For the CDR3, the DNA is TGTGCCGGGAGCGCCGGGACTAGCGGGAGGGGGACCGGGGAGCTGTTTTTT.

The chain carries TRBV30 and TRBJ1-1; a weak D match, TRBD1 (6 bases). The ends were cut back, 3 bases at V and 6 bases at J, with 8 bases in the middle. The CDR3 is 11 residues long. Germline V lookup: CDR1 GTSNPN, CDR2 SVGIG (reference sequence). The CDR3 sequence: CAWRGTSEAFF. CDR3 bases: TGTGCCTGGAGGGGGACATCTGAAGCTTTCTTT.

The rearrangement uses TRBV19 and TRBJ2-3; 12 bases match TRBD1. V lost 1 base, J lost 4 bases, and 3 bases stayed unmatched. The CDR3 sequence is 16 residues long. Germline V lookup: CDR1 LNHDA, CDR2 SQIVND (reference sequence). The DNA of the CDR3 is TGTGCCAGTAGTATAGCCGGGACAGGGGGCGCAGATACGCAGTATTTT. Amino acid sequence: CASSIAGTGGADTQYF.

The V call is TRBV14, the J call TRBJ2-7; possibly TRBD1 for D (6 bases). Germline assignment: CDR1 SGHDN and CDR2 FVKESK. The CDR3 spans 16 residues. V was cut by 3 bases and J by 2 bases, with 17 bases left in between. CDR3 nucleotide sequence: TGTGCCAGCAGCCAGGTCTCAGGGGACGCGGCCTACGAGCAGTACTTC. This translates into CASSQVSGDAAYEQYF.